The entry below gives a single T cell receptor (beta chain) sequence along with its context. As handled by the study authors: Reference gene primer amplification gave nucleated cell count estimates. Profiled with immunoSEQ multiplex PCR; TCRdb holds only in-frame clones, not every one. For V, J and clone size, that table is used; D and trimming come from the DNA. The repertoire consists of hundreds of thousands of clones, with 75% to 90% occurring once and the leading ten covering approximately 4.8%. The study drew participants aged about 18 to 89 years from roughly 25 US areas. Categorization into cohorts depended on clinical history that participants reported. Looked up from germline, CDR1 is SGHAT and CDR2 is FQNNGV. This CDR3 comprises 18 residues. The V and J ends lost 5 bases and 5 bases, in that order; junction bases with no gene match: 17. This record belongs to a study of blood T cell repertoires in COVID-19. Study as a whole: COVID-19 samples collected from the United States, Italy and Spain covered acute and convalescent phases.

The clonotype originates from a woman aged 30 to 39 who had been exposed to COVID-19. The chain has TRBV11-2 and TRBJ2-1; 8 bases align to TRBD1. Sequenced sample: PBMCs or T cells enriched from blood (not recorded which). The CDR3 here is CASSTFRRRDRRDNEQFF. In nucleotides, the CDR3 is TGTGCCAGCAGCACATTCCGGCGGAGGGACAGGCGAGACAATGAGCAGTTCTTC.